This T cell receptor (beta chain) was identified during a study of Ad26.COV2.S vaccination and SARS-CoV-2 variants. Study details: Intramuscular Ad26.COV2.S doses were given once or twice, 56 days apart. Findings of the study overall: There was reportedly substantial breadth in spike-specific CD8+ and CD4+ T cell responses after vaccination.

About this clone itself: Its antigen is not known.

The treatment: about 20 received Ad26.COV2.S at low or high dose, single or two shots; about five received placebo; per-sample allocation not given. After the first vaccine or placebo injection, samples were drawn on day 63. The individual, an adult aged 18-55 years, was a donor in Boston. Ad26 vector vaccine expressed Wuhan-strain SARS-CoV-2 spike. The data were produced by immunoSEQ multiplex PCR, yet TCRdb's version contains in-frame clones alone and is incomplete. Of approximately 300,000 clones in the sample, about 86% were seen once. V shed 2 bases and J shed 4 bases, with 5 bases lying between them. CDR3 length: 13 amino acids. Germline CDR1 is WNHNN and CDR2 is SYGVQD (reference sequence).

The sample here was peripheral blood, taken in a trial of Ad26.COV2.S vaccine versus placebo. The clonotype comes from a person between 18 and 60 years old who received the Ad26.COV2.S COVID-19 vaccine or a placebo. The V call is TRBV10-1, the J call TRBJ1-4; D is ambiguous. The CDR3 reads CASSEADNEKLFF. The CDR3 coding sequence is TGCGCCAGCAGTGAGGCAGATAATGAAAAACTGTTTTTT.